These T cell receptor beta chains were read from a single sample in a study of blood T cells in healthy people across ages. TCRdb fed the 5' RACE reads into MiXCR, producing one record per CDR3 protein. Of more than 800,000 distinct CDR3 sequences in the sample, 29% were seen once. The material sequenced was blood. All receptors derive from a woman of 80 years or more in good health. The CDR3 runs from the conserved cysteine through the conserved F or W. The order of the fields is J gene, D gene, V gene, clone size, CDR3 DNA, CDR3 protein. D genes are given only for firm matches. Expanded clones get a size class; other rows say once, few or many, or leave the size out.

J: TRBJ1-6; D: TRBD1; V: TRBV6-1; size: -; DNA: TGTGCCAGCAGTGCCCCAGGGACAGGGGGCGGTCGATCACCCCTCCACTTT; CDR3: CASSAPGTGGGRSPLHF
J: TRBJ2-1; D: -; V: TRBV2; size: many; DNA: TGTGCCAGCAGGACACAGGGCTACAATGAGCAGTTCTTC; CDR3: CASRTQGYNEQFF
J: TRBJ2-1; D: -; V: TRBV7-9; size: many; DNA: TGTGCCAGCAGCTTAGGAACTAATTACAATGAGCAGTTCTTC; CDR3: CASSLGTNYNEQFF
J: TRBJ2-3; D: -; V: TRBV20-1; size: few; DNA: TGCAGTGCCAAGGGGGCTACGCGGGGGGACCCAGATACGCAGTATTTT; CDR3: CSAKGATRGDPDTQYF
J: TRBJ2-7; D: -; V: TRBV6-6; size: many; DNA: TGTGCCAGCAGTTACCGGGGTGTTCACTACGAGCAGTACTTC; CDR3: CASSYRGVHYEQYF
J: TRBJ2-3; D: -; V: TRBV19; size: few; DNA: TGTGCCAGCGGAGATCGGGGAGACACAGATACGCAGTATTTT; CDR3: CASGDRGDTDTQYF
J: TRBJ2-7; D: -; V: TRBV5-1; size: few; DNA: TGCGCCAGCAGCTTGGGCAGCAACCATTACGAGCAGTACTTC; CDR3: CASSLGSNHYEQYF
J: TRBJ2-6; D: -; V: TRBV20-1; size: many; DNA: TGCAGTGCCGTCTCCGGTGGGGCCAACGTCCTGACTTTC; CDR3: CSAVSGGANVLTF
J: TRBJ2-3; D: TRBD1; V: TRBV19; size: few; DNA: TGTGCCAGTAGTTGGGGACAGGAGTACACAGATACGCAGTATTTT; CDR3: CASSWGQEYTDTQYF
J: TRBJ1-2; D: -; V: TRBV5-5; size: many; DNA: TGTGCCAGCAGCTCCAATTTGCTAGGGGCTAACTATGGCTACACCTTC; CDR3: CASSSNLLGANYGYTF
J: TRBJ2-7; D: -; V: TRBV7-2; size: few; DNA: TGTGCCAGCAGACAATCAGGGCACGAGCAGTACTTC; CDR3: CASRQSGHEQYF
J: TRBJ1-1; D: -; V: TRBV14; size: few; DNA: TGTGCCAGCAGCCAAGACCTGTACACTGAAGCTTTCTTT; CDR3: CASSQDLYTEAFF
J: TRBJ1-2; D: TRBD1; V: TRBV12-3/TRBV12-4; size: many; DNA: TGTGCCAGTACCCGGGGTGTGGACAGGGTGGCCGGCTACACCTTC; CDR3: CASTRGVDRVAGYTF
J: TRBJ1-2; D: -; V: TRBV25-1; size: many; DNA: TGTGCCAGCAGTGAATCGGCTCGGCGGGGCTACACCTTC; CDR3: CASSESARRGYTF
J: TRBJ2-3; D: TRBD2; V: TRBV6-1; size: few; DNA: TGTGCCAGCAGTCCCGGGACTAGCGGGGTTCCTAGCACAGATACGCAGTATTTT; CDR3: CASSPGTSGVPSTDTQYF
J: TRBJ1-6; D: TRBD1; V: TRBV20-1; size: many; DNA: TGCAGTGCGAGGACAGGGACCAATTCACCCCTCCACTTT; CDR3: CSARTGTNSPLHF
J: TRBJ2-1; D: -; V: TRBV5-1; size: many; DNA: TGCGCCAGCAGGACATTCTCCCCCTACAATGAGCAGTTCTTC; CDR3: CASRTFSPYNEQFF
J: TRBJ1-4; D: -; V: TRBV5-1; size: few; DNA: TGCGCCAGCAGCCCGGCGGGCGAAAAACTGTTTTTT; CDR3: CASSPAGEKLFF
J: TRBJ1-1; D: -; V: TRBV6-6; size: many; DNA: TGTGCCAGCCTTTATTCGTCCGCGAACACTGAAGCTTTCTTT; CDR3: CASLYSSANTEAFF
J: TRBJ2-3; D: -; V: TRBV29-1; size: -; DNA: TGCAGCGTTGAATTAGATACGCAGTATTTT; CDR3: CSVELDTQYF
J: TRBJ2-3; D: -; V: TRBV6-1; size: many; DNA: TGTGCCAGCAGGATACAGGGTGGGGGCACAGATACGCAGTATTTT; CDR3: CASRIQGGGTDTQYF
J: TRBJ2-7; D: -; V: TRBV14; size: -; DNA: TGTGCCAGTAGCCCGAGCGCCAATGAGCAGTACTTC; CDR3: CASSPSANEQYF
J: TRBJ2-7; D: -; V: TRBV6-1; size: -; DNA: TGTGCCAGCAGTGGCTCTGCGCGCGGCTACGAGCAGTACTTC; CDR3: CASSGSARGYEQYF
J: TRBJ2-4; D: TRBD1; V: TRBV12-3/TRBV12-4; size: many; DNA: TGTGCCAGCAGCCTCGACAGGGCCAGGGAAAACATTCAGTACTTC; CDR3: CASSLDRARENIQYF
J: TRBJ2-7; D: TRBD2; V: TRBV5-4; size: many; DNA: TGTGCCAGCAGCTCACGGACTAGAACCTACGAGCAGTACTTC; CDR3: CASSSRTRTYEQYF
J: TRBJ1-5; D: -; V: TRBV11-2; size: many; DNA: TGTGCCAGCAGTCTCGATCATAGCAATCAGCCCCAGCATTTT; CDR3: CASSLDHSNQPQHF
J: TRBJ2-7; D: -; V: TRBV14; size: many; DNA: TGTGCCAGCAGCTTCGGGGTATCTGAAACTTACTCCTACGAGCAGTACTTC; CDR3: CASSFGVSETYSYEQYF
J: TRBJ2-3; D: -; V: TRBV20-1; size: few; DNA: TGCAGTGCTAGATCATGGGCGCGGGGAACTACAGATACGCAGTATTTT; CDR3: CSARSWARGTTDTQYF
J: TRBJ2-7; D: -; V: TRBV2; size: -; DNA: TGTGTCAGCACTGAGGCAGACTCCTACGAGCGGTACTTC; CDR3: CVSTEADSYERYF
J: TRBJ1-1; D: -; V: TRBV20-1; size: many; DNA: TGCAGTGCTAGACCCAAGGGAGGGGCTGACACTGAAGCTTTCTTT; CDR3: CSARPKGGADTEAFF
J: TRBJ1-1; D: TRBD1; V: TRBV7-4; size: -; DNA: TGTGCCAGCAGCTTAGCTAGGGGGCGCTGTTTGGACACTGAAGCTTTCTTT; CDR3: CASSLARGRCLDTEAFF
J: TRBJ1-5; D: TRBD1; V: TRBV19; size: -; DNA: TGTGCCAGTAGTCCGTCGGGACAGGGTCGTCAGCCCCAGCATTTT; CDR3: CASSPSGQGRQPQHF
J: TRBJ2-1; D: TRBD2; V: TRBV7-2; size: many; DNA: TGTGCCAGCAGCACTCGGACTAGCGGGGGATACAATGAGCAGTTCTTC; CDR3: CASSTRTSGGYNEQFF
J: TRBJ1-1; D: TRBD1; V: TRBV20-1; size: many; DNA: TGCAGTGCTAGATCGCGGACAGGGGGCGTGAACACTGAAGCTTTCTTT; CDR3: CSARSRTGGVNTEAFF
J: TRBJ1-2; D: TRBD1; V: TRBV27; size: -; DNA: TGTGCCAGCAGGGGAACAGGGGGCGCAGGCTACACCTTC; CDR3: CASRGTGGAGYTF
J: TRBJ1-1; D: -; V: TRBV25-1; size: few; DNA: TGTGCCAGCAGTGACAGTTTTAACACTGAAGCTTTCTTT; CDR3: CASSDSFNTEAFF
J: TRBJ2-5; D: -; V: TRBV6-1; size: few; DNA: TGTGCCAGCAGAATCGGACAGCTTCAAGAGACCCAGTACTTC; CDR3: CASRIGQLQETQYF
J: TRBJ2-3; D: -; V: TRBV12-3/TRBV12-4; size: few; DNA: TGTGCCAGCAGTTTCGGCAGACTGAGCACAGATATGCAGTATTTT; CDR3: CASSFGRLSTDMQYF
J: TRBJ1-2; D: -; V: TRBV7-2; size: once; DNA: TGTGCCAGCAGCTTAGTTTCAGAGGCTAACTATGGCCACACCTTC; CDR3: CASSLVSEANYGHTF
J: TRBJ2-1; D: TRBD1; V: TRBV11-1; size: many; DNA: TGTGCCAGCAGCCAAAGGGACAGGGGGCGGAGAAATGAGCAGTTCTTC; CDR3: CASSQRDRGRRNEQFF
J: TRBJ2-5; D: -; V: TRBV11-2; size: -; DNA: TGTGCCAGCAGTTATCCCGTTGGGGTCGGAGAGACCCAGTACTTC; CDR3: CASSYPVGVGETQYF
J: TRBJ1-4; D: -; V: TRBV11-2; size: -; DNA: TGTGCCAGCAGCTTAGAGCCCAAACTGAAAGTGTTTTTT; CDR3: CASSLEPKLKVFF
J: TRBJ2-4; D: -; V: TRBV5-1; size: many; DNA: TGCGCCAGCAGCTCCCCGACAACGGCCAAAAACATTCAGTACTTC; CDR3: CASSSPTTAKNIQYF
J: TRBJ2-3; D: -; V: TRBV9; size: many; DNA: TGTGCCAGCAGCGTAGAGGAGGGGGGCGTCGGTAGTACGCAGTATTTT; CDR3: CASSVEEGGVGSTQYF
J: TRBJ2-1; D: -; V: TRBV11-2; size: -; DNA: TGTGCCAGCAGCTGGGAGGTTAATGAGCAGTTCTTC; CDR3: CASSWEVNEQFF
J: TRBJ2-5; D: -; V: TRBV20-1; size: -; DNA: TGCAGTGCTGCCGGACAGTCCGTGACCCAGTACTTC; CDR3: CSAAGQSVTQYF